This T cell receptor (beta chain) was documented in a study of T cells in Graves' hyperthyroidism and ophthalmopathy. Study-level background: Prior to any treatment, at the point of initial diagnosis, peripheral blood was collected. Study outcomes and limitations: Prediction of ophthalmopathy progression came a median around 6.1 months pre-onset. Most clonotypes expanded in thyroid above 0.001 were likewise present in blood.

RNA transcripts served as the template for amplifying TCR beta CDR3 regions. HTBI primers were the set used in a first-round RT-PCR of the TCR CDR3. In TCRdb, the multiplex PCR reads were re-called with MiXCR into one record per CDR3 protein. This sample has roughly 420,000 distinct CDR3 sequences; more than 15% occur once, and the top ten carry almost 8%. This clonotype was seen at least ten times. The antigen remains undetermined. Diagnostic decisions used clinical symptoms, serum thyroxine and TRAb, thyroid ultrasound and orbital computed tomography. The sequence was obtained from a woman between 18 and 30 years old with Graves' hyperthyroidism. The material sequenced was blood.

In DNA form, the CDR3 reads TGTGCCACCAGCAGAGGACAGAGGGGGGAGACCCAGTACTTC. This gives the protein CATSRGQRGETQYF. The chain links TRBV15 to TRBJ2-5, with D perhaps TRBD1 (6 bases). Germline CDR1 is LNHNV and CDR2 is YYDKDF (reference sequence). Trimming took off 1 base at V and 5 bases at J, with 11 bases between the two ends. This CDR3 has 14 residues. The whole variable domain, filled in from reference TRBV15 and TRBJ2-5, reads DAMVIQNPRYQVTQFGKPVTLSCSQTLNHNVMYWYQQKSSQAPKLLFHYYDKDFNNEADTPDNFQSRRPNTSFCFLDIRSPGLGDTAMYLCATSRGQRGETQYFGPGTRLLVL.